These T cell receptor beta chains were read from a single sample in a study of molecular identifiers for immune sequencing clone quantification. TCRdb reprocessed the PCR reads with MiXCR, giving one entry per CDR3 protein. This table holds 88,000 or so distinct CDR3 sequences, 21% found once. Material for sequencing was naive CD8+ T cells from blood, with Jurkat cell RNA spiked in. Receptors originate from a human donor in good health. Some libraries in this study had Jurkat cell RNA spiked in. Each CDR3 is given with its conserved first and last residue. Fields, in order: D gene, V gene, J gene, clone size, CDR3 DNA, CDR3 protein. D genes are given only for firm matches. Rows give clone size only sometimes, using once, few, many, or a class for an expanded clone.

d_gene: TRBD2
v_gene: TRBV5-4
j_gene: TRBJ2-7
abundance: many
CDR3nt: TGTGCCAGCAGCTTGGCGGCTAGCGGTCCCTACGAGCAGTACTTC
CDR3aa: CASSLAASGPYEQYF

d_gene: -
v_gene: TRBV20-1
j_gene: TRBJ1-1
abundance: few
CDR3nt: TGCAGTGCTCTAGGACCACACCCCGAAGCTTTCTTT
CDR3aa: CSALGPHPEAFF

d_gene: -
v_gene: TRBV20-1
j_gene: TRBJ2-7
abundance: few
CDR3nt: TGCAGTGCTAGAGAAACAGGTGTCTCCTACGAGCAGTACTTC
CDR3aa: CSARETGVSYEQYF

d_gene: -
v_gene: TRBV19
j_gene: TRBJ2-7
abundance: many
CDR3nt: TGTGCCAGTAGTATCCCAGGTGAGGTCTACGAGCAGTACTTC
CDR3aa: CASSIPGEVYEQYF

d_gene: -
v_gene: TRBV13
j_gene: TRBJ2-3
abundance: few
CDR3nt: TGTGCCAGCAGCTTACGCGCCTACTCGGGGGCAGATACGCAGTATTTT
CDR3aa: CASSLRAYSGADTQYF

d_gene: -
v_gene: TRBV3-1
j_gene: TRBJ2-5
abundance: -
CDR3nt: TGTGCCAGCAGCCAACTACCCGAGGACACTGGACGCAGTGCAGAGCAAGAGACCCAGTACTTC
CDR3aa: CASSQLPEDTGRSAEQETQYF

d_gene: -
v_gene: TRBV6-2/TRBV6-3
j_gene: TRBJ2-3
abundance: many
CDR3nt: TGTGCCAGCAGCCTACCCCAGTACACAGATACGCAGTATTTT
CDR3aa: CASSLPQYTDTQYF

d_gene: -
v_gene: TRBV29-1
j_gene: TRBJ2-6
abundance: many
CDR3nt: TGCAGCGTTGAAGTCTGGGACACGGTCTCTGGGGCCAACGTCCTGACTTTC
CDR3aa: CSVEVWDTVSGANVLTF

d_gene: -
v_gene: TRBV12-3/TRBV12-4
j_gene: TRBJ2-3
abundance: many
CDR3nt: TGTGCCAGCAGTTTAGCCATTTGGGGGGCCAGCACAGATACGCAGTATTTT
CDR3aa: CASSLAIWGASTDTQYF

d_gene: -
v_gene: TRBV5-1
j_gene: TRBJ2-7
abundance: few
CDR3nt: TGCGCCAGCAGCTTGGGTGTATTTGGGCAGGGTGGCTACGAGCAGTACTTC
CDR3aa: CASSLGVFGQGGYEQYF

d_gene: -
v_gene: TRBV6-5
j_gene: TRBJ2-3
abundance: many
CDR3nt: TGTGCCAGCAGTTACTCGAAGTCAGATACGCAGTATTTT
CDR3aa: CASSYSKSDTQYF

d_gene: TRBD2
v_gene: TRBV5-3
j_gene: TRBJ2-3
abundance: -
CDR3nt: TGTGCCAGCAGCAGAGGACTAGCGGGGGCCACAGATACGCAGTATTTT
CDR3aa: CASSRGLAGATDTQYF

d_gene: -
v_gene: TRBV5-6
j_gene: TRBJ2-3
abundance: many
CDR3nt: TGTGCCAGCAGCTTAGGTTCGAGGGCGGGAGATACGCAGTATTTT
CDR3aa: CASSLGSRAGDTQYF

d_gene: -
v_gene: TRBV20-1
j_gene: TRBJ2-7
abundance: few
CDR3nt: TGCAGTGCTAGAGGCCCGGCGGGACAGTTAGGGTCCTACGAGCAGTACTTC
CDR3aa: CSARGPAGQLGSYEQYF

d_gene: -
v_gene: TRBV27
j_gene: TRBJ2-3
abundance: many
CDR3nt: TGTGCCAGCAAACCGGGCCCCACAGATACGCAGTATTTT
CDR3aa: CASKPGPTDTQYF

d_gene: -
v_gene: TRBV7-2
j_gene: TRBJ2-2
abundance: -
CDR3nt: TGTGCCAGCAGCTCTCGGGACCCACTGGACGCCGGGGAGCTGTTTTTT
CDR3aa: CASSSRDPLDAGELFF

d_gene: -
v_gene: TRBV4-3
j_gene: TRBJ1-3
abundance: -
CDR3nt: TGCGCCAGCAGCCAAGATCTTTGGGGCTCTGGAAACACCATATATTTT
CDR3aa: CASSQDLWGSGNTIYF

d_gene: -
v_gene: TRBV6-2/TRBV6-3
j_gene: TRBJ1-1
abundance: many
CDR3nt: TGTGCCAGCAGTTACGGCGCGGGTACTGAAGCTTTCTTT
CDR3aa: CASSYGAGTEAFF

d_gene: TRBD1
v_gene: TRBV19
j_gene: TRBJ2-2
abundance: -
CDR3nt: TGTGCCAGTAGTATATTGGACAGGGGGCACTCGAACACCGGGGAGCTGTTTTTT
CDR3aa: CASSILDRGHSNTGELFF

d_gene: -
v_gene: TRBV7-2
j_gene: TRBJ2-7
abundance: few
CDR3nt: TGTGCCAGCAGCTTAGGGTCGGGCGAGCAGTACTTC
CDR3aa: CASSLGSGEQYF

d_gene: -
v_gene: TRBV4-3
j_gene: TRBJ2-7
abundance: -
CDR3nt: TGCGCCGACCCAGATGCGGTGAGCTCCTACGAGCAGTACTTC
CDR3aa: CADPDAVSSYEQYF

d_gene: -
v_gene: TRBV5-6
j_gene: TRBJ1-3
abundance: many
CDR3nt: TGTGCCAGCAGCTTGGCCGTGGCCAGGTCGGACACCATATATTTT
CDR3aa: CASSLAVARSDTIYF

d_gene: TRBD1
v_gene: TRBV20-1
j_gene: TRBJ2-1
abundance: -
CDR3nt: TGCAGTGCTAGAGATCCAGGACAGGGGTGGTTCATCAATGAGCAGTTCTTC
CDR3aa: CSARDPGQGWFINEQFF

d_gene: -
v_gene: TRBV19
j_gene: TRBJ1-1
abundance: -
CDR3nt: TGTGCCAGTAGTATGTTGAGGTGGACTGAAGCTTTCTTT
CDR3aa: CASSMLRWTEAFF

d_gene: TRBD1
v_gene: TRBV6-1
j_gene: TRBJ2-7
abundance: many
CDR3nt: TGTGCCAGCAGTGCCCAGGGGGTGAATGAGCAGTACTTC
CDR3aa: CASSAQGVNEQYF

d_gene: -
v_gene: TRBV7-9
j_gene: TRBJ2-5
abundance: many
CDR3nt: TGTGCCAGCAGCGCCCCAAGCATAAAGTACCAAGAGACCCAGTACTTC
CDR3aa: CASSAPSIKYQETQYF

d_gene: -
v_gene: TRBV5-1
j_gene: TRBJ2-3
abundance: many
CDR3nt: TGCGCCAGCAGCTTGTTTCCAGATACGCAGTATTTT
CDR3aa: CASSLFPDTQYF

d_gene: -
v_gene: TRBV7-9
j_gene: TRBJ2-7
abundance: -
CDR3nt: TGTGCCAGCAGCCACCCAAGCCCTAGCCACGAGCAGTACTTC
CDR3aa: CASSHPSPSHEQYF

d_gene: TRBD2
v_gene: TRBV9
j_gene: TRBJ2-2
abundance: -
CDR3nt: TGTGCCAGCAGCGCTAGCGGGAGGGCCGGCACCGGGGGGCTGTTTTTT
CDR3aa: CASSASGRAGTGGLFF

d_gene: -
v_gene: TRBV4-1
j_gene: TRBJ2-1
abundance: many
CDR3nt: TGCGCCAGCAGCCAAGATGCGGGGTACAATGAGCAGTTCTTC
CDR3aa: CASSQDAGYNEQFF

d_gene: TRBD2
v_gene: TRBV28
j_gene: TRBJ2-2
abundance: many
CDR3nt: TGTGCCAGCAGTCCCCTGGCGGGAGTTGTATCCGGGGAGCTGTTTTTT
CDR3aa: CASSPLAGVVSGELFF

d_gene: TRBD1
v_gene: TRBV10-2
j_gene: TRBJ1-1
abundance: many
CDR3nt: TGCGCCAGCAAGGAGACAGGGGTGAACACTGAAGCTTTCTTT
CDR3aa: CASKETGVNTEAFF

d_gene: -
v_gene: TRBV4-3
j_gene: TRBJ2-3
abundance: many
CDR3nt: TGCGCCAGCAGCCAAGATGTCAGCACAGATACGCAGTATTTT
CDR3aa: CASSQDVSTDTQYF

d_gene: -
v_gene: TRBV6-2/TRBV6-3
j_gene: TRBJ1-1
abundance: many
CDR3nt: TGTGCCAGCAGTTTGGGACACCTGAACACTGAAGCTTTCTTT
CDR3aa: CASSLGHLNTEAFF

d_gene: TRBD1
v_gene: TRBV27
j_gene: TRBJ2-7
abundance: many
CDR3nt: TGTGCCAGCAGTTCCCCTAGGACAGGGACGTACGAGCAGTACTTC
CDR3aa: CASSSPRTGTYEQYF

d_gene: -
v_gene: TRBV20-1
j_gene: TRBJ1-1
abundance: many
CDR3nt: TGCAGTGCTAGCATGACAGGTTCTAACACTGAAGCTTTCTTT
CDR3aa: CSASMTGSNTEAFF

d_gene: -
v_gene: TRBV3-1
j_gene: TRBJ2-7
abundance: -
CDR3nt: TGTGCCAGCAGCAGTTACGGGGATCTCCACGAGCAGTACTTC
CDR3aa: CASSSYGDLHEQYF

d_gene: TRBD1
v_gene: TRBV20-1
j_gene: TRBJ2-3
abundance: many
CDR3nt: TGCAGTGCTAGACAATCCGGGACAGGGCCAGATACGCAGTATTTT
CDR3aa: CSARQSGTGPDTQYF

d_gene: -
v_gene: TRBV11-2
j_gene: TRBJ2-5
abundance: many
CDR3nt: TGTGCCAGCAGCTTAGACGATTGGGTTTTCCAAGAGACCCAGTACTTC
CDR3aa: CASSLDDWVFQETQYF

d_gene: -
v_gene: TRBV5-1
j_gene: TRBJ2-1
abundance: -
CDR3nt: TGCGCCAGCAGCTTGTTGTCCGGGATCGATTACAATGAGCAGTTCTTC
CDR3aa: CASSLLSGIDYNEQFF

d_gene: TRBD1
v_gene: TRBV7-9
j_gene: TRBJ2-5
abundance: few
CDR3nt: TGTGCCAGCAGCTCCCGGGACAGGGACCAAGAGACCCAGTACTTC
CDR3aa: CASSSRDRDQETQYF

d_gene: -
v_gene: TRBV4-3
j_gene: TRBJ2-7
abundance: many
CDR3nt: TGCGCCAGCAGCCAAGAAGCTCTAGGAGCCTACGAGCAGTACTTC
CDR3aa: CASSQEALGAYEQYF

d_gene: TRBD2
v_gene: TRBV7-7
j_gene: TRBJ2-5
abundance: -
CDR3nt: TGTGCCAGCAACAGAGGACTAGCGGACCCAGGGGGAGAGACCCAGTACTTC
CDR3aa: CASNRGLADPGGETQYF

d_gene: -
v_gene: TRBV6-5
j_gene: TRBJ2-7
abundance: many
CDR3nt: TGTGCCAGCAGTTACGGGGGGACTGGAACCTACGAGCAGTACTTC
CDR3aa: CASSYGGTGTYEQYF

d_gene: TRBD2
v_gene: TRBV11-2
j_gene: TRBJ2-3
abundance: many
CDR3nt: TGTGCCAGCAGCTTAGGATGGACTAGCGCAGATACGCAGTATTTT
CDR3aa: CASSLGWTSADTQYF

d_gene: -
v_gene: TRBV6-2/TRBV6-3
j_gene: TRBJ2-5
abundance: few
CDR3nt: TGTGCCAGCAGCCGGGACATCCGAGAGGCCCAGTACTTC
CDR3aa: CASSRDIREAQYF

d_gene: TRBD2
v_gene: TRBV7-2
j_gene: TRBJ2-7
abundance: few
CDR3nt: TGTGCCAGCAGCTTAGGGGCTAGCGGGAGTTACGAGCAGTACTTC
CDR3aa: CASSLGASGSYEQYF